What follows are 25 T cell receptor beta chains derived from one specimen sequenced in a study of tumor-infiltrating lymphocytes in primary liver carcinoma. Germline DNA was also extracted, with blood RNA taken from unsorted whole blood. cDNA specific to TCR beta was made from 450 to 650 ng of total RNA, with a constant-region primer employed for priming. Amplification in three nested multiplex PCR rounds with slightly modified ARM-PCR gave rise to TCR beta libraries. For roughly 11 cycles apiece, the opening two PCR rounds ran with TRBV1-TRBV30 forward primers and a C-beta reverse primer. TCRdb reprocessed the multiplex PCR reads with MiXCR, giving one entry per CDR3 protein. The sample lists over 250,000 distinct CDR3 sequences, about three fifths seen once, with 15% to 20% in the top ten. The specimen was peripheral blood. The receptors were sampled from a woman aged 25 to 39 with primary liver carcinoma and hepatitis B virus infection.

This clonotype appeared many times. This sequence joins TRBV6-5 and TRBJ2-7; 10 nucleotides agree with TRBD2. CDR3 length: 13 residues. CDR1 and CDR2 from the germline V gene are MNHEY and SVGAGI. Germline trimming cut 4 bases from V and 3 bases from J; bases unmatched to any gene: 0. The CDR3 DNA sequence: TGTGCCAGCAGTTGGACTAGCGGCTACGAGCAGTACTTC. Amino acid sequence: CASSWTSGYEQYF.

A word on this clonotype: The final CDR3 position lacks the conserved phenylalanine or tryptophan, pointing to a likely read error. V and J are TRBV6-6 and TRBJ2-7; D gene unclear. Germline V gene sequence: CDR1 MNHNY, CDR2 SVGAGI (reference sequence). The CDR3 sequence is 15 residues long. The CDR3 DNA reads TGTGCCAGCAGTTACAGTGATGTGGGGTCCTACGATCAGTACCTC. Protein: CASSYSDVGSYDQYL.

The J gene is TRBJ2-3, the V gene TRBV5-6, with a weak D call TRBD1 (6 bases). CDR3 length: 14 residues. Germline V gives CDR1 SGHDT, CDR2 YYEEEE. Trimming pared 4 bases from V and 4 bases from J, leaving 13 bases between. The CDR3 DNA follows: TGTGCCAGCAGCCGAACGTACAGGGCAGATACGCAGTATTTT. Translation: CASSRTYRADTQYF.

As for this clonotype: One end of the junction does not line up with germline, which may come from a read error. The chain carries TRBV4-2 and TRBJ2-3, with no clear D. There are 11 residues in the CDR3. Germline V lookup: CDR1 LGHNA, CDR2 YNFKEQ. The CDR3 DNA reads as TGTGCCAACAGCCGGGCCGGATCGCAGTATTTT. Protein sequence: CANSRAGSQYF.

This clonotype occurred many times. The chain links TRBV4-2 to TRBJ2-5, with D unresolved. The CDR3 is 13 residues long. V shed 1 base and J shed 0 bases, with 3 bases lying between them. CDR1 LGHNA and CDR2 YNFKEQ come from the germline V gene. The CDR3 reads CASSQGHQETQYF. The CDR3 DNA is TGTGCCAGCAGCCAAGGCCACCAAGAGACCCAGTACTTC.

The chain has TRBV5-4 and TRBJ1-2, with D unclear. The CDR3 contains 14 residues. CDR1 is SGHNT and CDR2 is YYREEE in the germline V gene (reference sequence). V was cut by 3 bases and J by 5 bases, with 14 bases left in between. The DNA for the CDR3 is TGTGCCAGCAGCTCGGGGAGGGCATGGTATGGCTACACCTTC. It specifies CASSSGRAWYGYTF.

This chain joins TRBV6-1 and TRBJ1-2; no reliable D call. The CDR3 has 13 amino acids. With 2 bases removed from V and 7 bases from J, the gap between germline ends came to 11 bases. From germline, CDR1 is MNHNS and CDR2 SASEGT. The CDR3 loop reads CASSEYGLGGYTF. CDR3 sequence (DNA): TGTGCCAGCAGTGAATACGGTCTCGGTGGCTACACCTTC.

As for this clonotype: Relative to the germline gene, one junction end is altered; a read error may explain this. This chain uses TRBV12-3 or TRBV12-4 with TRBJ1-1; no definite D call. This CDR3 is 13 amino acids long. As DNA, the CDR3 is TGTGCCTGCAGTTTGGAAGAGAACATTGAAGCTTTCTTT. Translation gives CACSLEENIEAFF.

This clonotype has a handful of counts. A much larger clone lies one base from this, so it may be a read error. The V call is TRBV11-2, the J call TRBJ1-1, with D hard to call. The CDR3 loop spans 14 amino acids. V lost 4 bases and J 3 bases, leaving 12 bases between the germline ends. CDR1 and CDR2 (germline): SGHAT, FQNNGV. CDR3 nucleotides: TGTGCCAGCAGCTCCTCCAGACTGCACACTGAAGCTTTCTTT. Amino acids: CASSSSRLHTEAFF.

The rearrangement uses TRBV7-9 and TRBJ2-3; 11 positions agree with TRBD2. CDR1 and CDR2 (germline): SEHNR, FQNEAQ (reference sequence). CDR3 length: 17 amino acids. Losses at the gene ends were 5 bases for V and 0 bases for J; bases not matched to a gene: 7. CDR3 loop: CASSPGTSGPSTDTQYF. CDR3 DNA sequence: TGTGCCAGCAGCCCAGGGACTAGCGGACCTAGCACAGATACGCAGTATTTT. The variable domain in full, with the rest retrieved from reference TRBV7-9 and TRBJ2-3, is DTGVSQNPRHKITKRGQNVTFRCDPISEHNRLYWYRQTLGQGPEFLTYFQNEAQLEKSRLLSDRFSAERPKGSFSTLEIQRTEQGDSAMYLCASSPGTSGPSTDTQYFGPGTRLTVL.

This clonotype was picked up one time. The junction does not match germline at one end; this may be a read error. J is TRBJ2-1 and V is TRBV11-1, with 12 bases fitting TRBD2. In germline, CDR1 is SGHAT, CDR2 FQDESV (reference sequence). The CDR3 loop spans 17 amino acids. CDR3 DNA: TGTGACAGCAGCCTGAGACTACTAGCGGGAGGCTACAATGAGCAGTTCTTC. Protein sequence: CDSSLRLLAGGYNEQFF.

As concerns this clonotype: A much larger clonotype is one base distant, so this may be a read error. The chain links TRBV12-3 or TRBV12-4 to TRBJ1-5, with D possibly being TRBD1 (5 bases). The CDR3 extends over 16 amino acids. V gave up 3 bases and J gave up 1 base, with 13 bases separating them. The DNA for the CDR3 is TGTGCCAGCAGTTTGCACCAGTGGGGGAGCAATCAGCCCCAGCATTTT. Amino acids: CASSLHQWGSNQPQHF.

This clonotype was detected a few times. This sequence joins TRBV6-5 and TRBJ1-1, with D uncertain. Per germline, CDR1 MNHEY and CDR2 SVGAGI. Deletions cut 5 bases from V and 9 bases from J, with 10 bases between. This CDR3 is built from 11 residues. The chain's CDR3 is CASSQGGKAFF. The CDR3 DNA is TGTGCCAGCAGTCAAGGAGGGAAAGCTTTCTTT.

In the case of this clonotype: Just one base apart from a much larger clone, this may be a read error. The V call is TRBV29-1, the J call TRBJ2-7, with a tentative D call TRBD2 (6 bases). This CDR3 is built from 14 residues. The germline V gene encodes CDR1 SQVTM and CDR2 ANQGSEA. In DNA form, the CDR3 reads TGCAGCGTTGAAGGGGGGGAGGTCAAGTACGACCAGTACTTC. Amino acid sequence: CSVEGGEVKYDQYF.

The chain has TRBV28 and TRBJ1-1, with D unresolved. Germline CDR1 is MDHEN and CDR2 is SYDVKM. The CDR3 has 12 amino acids. Trimming cost V 10 bases and J 5 bases, with 14 bases left between them. The CDR3 DNA sequence: TGTGCCACTTCCTTGACGGTAACTGAAGCTTTCTTT. Encoded protein: CATSLTVTEAFF.

Only a few counts were recorded for this clonotype. An end of the junction differs from the germline gene, which may be a read error. The chain combines TRBV4-3 with TRBJ2-3; D unresolved. Germline V lookup: CDR1 LGHNA, CDR2 YSLEER. This CDR3 contains 13 residues. CDR3 sequence (DNA): TGCGCCAACAGCACCCAGAGCACAGATACGCAGTATTTT. Translation: CANSTQSTDTQYF.

As to this clonotype: A much larger clone lies a single base off, so this may be a read error. The chain uses TRBV11-2 and TRBJ2-3; D is unresolved. Looked up from germline, CDR1 is SGHAT and CDR2 is FQNNGV. The V gene lost 10 bases and the J gene lost 0 bases, with 20 bases spanning the gap. This CDR3 comprises 16 residues. The CDR3: CAISGLEQPSTDTQYF. In nucleotides, the CDR3 is TGTGCCATCTCCGGCCTGGAGCAGCCTAGCACAGATACGCAGTATTTT.

Concerning this clonotype: The junction does not match germline at one end; this may be a read error. This rearrangement joins TRBV6-5 to TRBJ1-6, with D unclear. The CDR3 runs to 16 residues. From germline, CDR1 is MNHEY and CDR2 SVGAGI. The CDR3, as DNA: TGTGCCAGCAGTGAACAGTCTGCCATATATAATTCACCCCTCCACTTC. This encodes CASSEQSAIYNSPLHF.

The chain uses TRBV4-1 and TRBJ2-1, with 8 bases fitting TRBD1. CDR3 length: 17 residues. CDR1 and CDR2 from the germline V gene are MGHRA and YSYEKL. V trimming: 3 bases; J trimming: 3 bases; junction bases outside the gene matches: 10. As DNA, the CDR3 is TGCGCCAGCAGCCATAGCCCGACAGGGGTCATCTACAATGAGCAGTTCTTC. This codes for CASSHSPTGVIYNEQFF.

This clonotype was recorded once. The V call is TRBV10-3, the J call TRBJ2-3, with D possibly matching TRBD2 (6 bases). The V gene lost 10 bases and the J gene lost 8 bases, with 16 bases spanning the gap. The V gene's germline CDR1 is ENHRY and CDR2 SYGVKD. The CDR3 is 12 amino acids. CDR3 DNA: TGTGCCACTAGTCACGATAGCGGTACGCAGTATTTT. Translated: CATSHDSGTQYF.

Turning to this clonotype: The junction does not match germline at one end; this may be a read error. The chain couples TRBV12-3 or TRBV12-4 to TRBJ2-3; either TRBD1 or TRBD2 may fit D (5 bases each). CDR3 length: 13 amino acids. CDR3 DNA sequence: TGTGCCAGCAGTCTAGGGGAGCCAGATACGCGGTATTTT. This codes for CASSLGEPDTRYF.

This clonotype was seen repeatedly, ten times or more. The CDR3 here is CASSYSAGAEQYF. DNA for the CDR3: TGTGCCAGCAGTTACTCGGCGGGGGCCGAGCAGTACTTC. This chain connects TRBV6-5 to TRBJ2-7; D possibly corresponds to TRBD2 (7 bases). V was pared by 0 bases and J by 6 bases, with 9 bases between. Germline V gene data show CDR1 as MNHEY and CDR2 as SVGAGI. The CDR3 contains 13 residues.

Points on this clonotype: A junction boundary mismatches the germline segment, possibly from a read error. The chain joins TRBV11-2 to TRBJ2-1, with D uncertain. The CDR3 totals 12 residues. Germline CDR1 is SGHAT and CDR2 is FQNNGV. CDR3 in DNA: TGTGCCGGCAGTTCCCTGGACAATGAGCAGTTCTTC. It encodes CAGSSLDNEQFF.

In its sample, this clonotype was seen a few times. The CDR3 here is CASSMASRGLLIPSGTLAKNIQYF. The CDR3 DNA reads as TGTGCCAGCAGTATGGCGAGTAGGGGCCTCCTTATTCCTAGCGGGACCCTAGCCAAAAACATTCAGTACTTC. The genes are TRBV12-3 or TRBV12-4 and TRBJ2-4; 9 nucleotides align to TRBD2. Trimming at V came to 5 bases and at J to 0 bases, leaving 29 bases not matched to a gene. The CDR3 sequence is 24 residues long.

This clonotype was recorded at least ten times. V and J are TRBV11-2 and TRBJ2-1; perhaps D is TRBD1 or TRBD2 (5 bases each). This CDR3 region has 14 residues. V lost 6 bases to trimming and J lost 0 bases, with 9 bases between them. Germline V CDR1 and CDR2: SGHAT, FQNNGV. The CDR3: CASRGRNSYNEQFF. CDR3 DNA: TGTGCCAGCAGGGGACGGAACTCCTACAATGAGCAGTTCTTC. The full variable domain, completed using reference TRBV11-2 and TRBJ2-1, is EAGVAQSPRYKIIEKRQSVAFWCNPISGHATLYWYQQILGQGPKLLIQFQNNGVVDDSQLPKDRFSAERLKGVDSTLKIQPAKLEDSAVYLCASRGRNSYNEQFFGPGTRLTVL.